One sample yielded the 8 T cell receptor beta chains listed below, sequenced in a study of cytotoxic CD8 clonotypes in ibrutinib-treated CLL. TCRdb keeps only in-frame clones here, not all; method: immunoSEQ multiplex PCR. Among under 150,000 clones listed, 80% to 90% were seen once. The material sequenced was PBMCs, taken after 24 months of ibrutinib treatment. The receptor source for this set is a human donor with chronic lymphocytic leukemia.

This clone was found once. The V call is TRBV30, the J call TRBJ1-1, with a weak D call TRBD1 (6 bases). Trimming cost V 2 bases and J 3 bases, with 10 bases left between them. CDR3 size: 13 residues. The germline gives CDR1 GTSNPN, CDR2 SVGIG (reference sequence). The CDR3 DNA is TGTGCCTGGAGTCAGGGGAGGGACACTGAAGCTTTCTTT. As protein: CAWSQGRDTEAFF.

V gene TRBV2 combines with J gene TRBJ2-7; 10 positions match TRBD2. CDR1 SNHLY and CDR2 FYNNEI come from the germline V gene. Unmatched junction bases numbered 7, after V lost 7 bases and J lost 7 bases. The CDR3 totals 13 residues. The CDR3 sequence is CASTGLAAGEQYF. CDR3 in DNA: TGTGCCAGCACTGGACTAGCGGCGGGGGAGCAGTACTTC.

This chain connects TRBV5-4 to TRBJ1-2, with D perhaps TRBD1 (6 bases). Per germline, CDR1 SGHNT and CDR2 YYREEE (reference sequence). This CDR3 region has 13 residues. V dropped 1 base and J dropped 8 bases, with 12 bases sitting between them. The CDR3 is CASSLFGGRGYTF. The CDR3 DNA reads TGTGCCAGCAGCTTGTTCGGGGGCAGAGGCTACACCTTC.

Turning to this clone: This CDR3 is also generated by other DNA sequences in the sample. The rearrangement uses TRBV28 and TRBJ1-2; no clear D. CDR3 length: 11 residues. V gave up 4 bases and J gave up 5 bases, with 5 bases separating them. Per germline, CDR1 MDHEN and CDR2 SYDVKM. The CDR3 DNA reads as TGTGCCAGCAGTTCAAGATATGGCTACACCTTC. It specifies CASSSRYGYTF.

For the CDR3, the DNA is TGCGCCAGCAGCCACGCGGGGAATTCACCCCTCCACTTT. It is translated as CASSHAGNSPLHF. The V and J genes are TRBV10-1 and TRBJ1-6; D gene ambiguous. The CDR3 loop spans 13 amino acids. The V and J ends lost 6 bases and 7 bases respectively, with 10 bases between them. Germline lookup yields CDR1 WNHNN and CDR2 SYGVQD (reference sequence).

This clone was seen at least ten times. The chain couples TRBV7-9 to TRBJ1-5; D unresolved. CDR1 and CDR2 from the germline V gene are SEHNR and FQNEAQ (reference sequence). This CDR3 region has 14 residues. V was trimmed by 5 bases and J by 4 bases, leaving 12 bases between them. The CDR3 nucleotides are TGTGCCAGCAGCCCCCTTCGGGAGAATCAGCCCCAGCATTTT. It codes for CASSPLRENQPQHF.

The V call is TRBV30, the J call TRBJ2-2; 10 bases fit TRBD2. The CDR3 sequence is 16 residues long. CDR1 and CDR2 (germline): GTSNPN, SVGIG (reference sequence). Germline trimming cut 2 bases from V and 7 bases from J; bases unmatched to any gene: 10. The DNA of the CDR3 is TGTGCCTGGAGTTGGCAGCGGGGGGGCGCCGGCGGGGAGCTGTTTTTT. Translating it yields CAWSWQRGGAGGELFF.

The CDR3: CASSLPGRRNQPQHF. The CDR3 nucleotides read TGCGCCAGCAGCTTACCGGGAAGACGAAATCAGCCCCAGCATTTT. V gene TRBV5-1 combines with J gene TRBJ1-5; unclear D gene. Germline CDR1 SGHRS, CDR2 YFSETQ. Between the trimmed V and J ends, which lost 2 bases and 4 bases, there was a span of 13 bases. The CDR3 length is 15 residues.